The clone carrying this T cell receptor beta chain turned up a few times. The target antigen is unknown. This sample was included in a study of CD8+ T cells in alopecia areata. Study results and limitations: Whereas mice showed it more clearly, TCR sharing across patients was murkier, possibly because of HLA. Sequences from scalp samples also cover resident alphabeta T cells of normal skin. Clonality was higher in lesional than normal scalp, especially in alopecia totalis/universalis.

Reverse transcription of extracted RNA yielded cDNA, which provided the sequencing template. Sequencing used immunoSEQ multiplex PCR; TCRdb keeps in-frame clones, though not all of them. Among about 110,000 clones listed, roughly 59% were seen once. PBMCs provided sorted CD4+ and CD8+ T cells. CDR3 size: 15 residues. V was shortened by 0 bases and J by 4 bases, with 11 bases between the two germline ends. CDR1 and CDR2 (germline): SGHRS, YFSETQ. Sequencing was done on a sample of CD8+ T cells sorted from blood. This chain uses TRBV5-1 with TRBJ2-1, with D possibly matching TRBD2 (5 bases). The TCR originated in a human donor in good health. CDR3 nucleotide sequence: TGCGCCAGCAGCTTGGTGTATGAGGGTTACAATGAGCAGTTCTTC. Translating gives CASSLVYEGYNEQFF.